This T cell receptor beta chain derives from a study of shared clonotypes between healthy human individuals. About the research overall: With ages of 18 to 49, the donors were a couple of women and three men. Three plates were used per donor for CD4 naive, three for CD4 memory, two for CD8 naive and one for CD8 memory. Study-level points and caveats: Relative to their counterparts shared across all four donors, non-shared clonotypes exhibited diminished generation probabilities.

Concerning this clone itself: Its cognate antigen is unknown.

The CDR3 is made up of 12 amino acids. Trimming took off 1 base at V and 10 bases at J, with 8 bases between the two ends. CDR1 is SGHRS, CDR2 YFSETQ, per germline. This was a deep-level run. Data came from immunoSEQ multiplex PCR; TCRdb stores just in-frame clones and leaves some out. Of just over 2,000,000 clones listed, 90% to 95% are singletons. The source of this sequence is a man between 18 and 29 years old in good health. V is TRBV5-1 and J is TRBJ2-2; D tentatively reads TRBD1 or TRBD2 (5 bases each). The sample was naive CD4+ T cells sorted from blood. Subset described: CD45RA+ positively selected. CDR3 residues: CASSLPGPELFF. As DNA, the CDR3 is TGCGCCAGCAGCTTGCCGGGGCCGGAGCTGTTTTTT.